The 19 T cell receptor beta chains below all came from one sample that was sequenced in a study of shared clonotypes between healthy human individuals. Profiling relied on immunoSEQ multiplex PCR, and the TCRdb table lists in-frame clones only, not all of them. Of about 2.4 million clones in the sample, around nine tenths were seen once. Sequencing was performed on naive CD4+ T cells sorted from blood. Subset defined: CD45RA+ positively selected. Every receptor here comes from a man younger than 35 in good health.

V and J are TRBV10-3 and TRBJ1-2, with D possibly matching TRBD1 (6 bases). V was clipped by 7 bases and J by 4 bases, with 22 bases between them. This CDR3 has 16 residues. Looked up from germline, CDR1 is ENHRY and CDR2 is SYGVKD. The CDR3 sequence is CAITATQTGTLYGYTF. The CDR3 DNA sequence: TGTGCCATCACGGCGACCCAGACAGGTACTCTCTATGGCTACACCTTC.

The gene calls are TRBV7-2 and TRBJ2-3; TRBD1 aligns across 8 bases. The CDR3 length is 15 residues. The junction had 5 bases not matched to a gene; V was cut back by 5 bases and J by 1 base. Germline CDR1 and CDR2: SGHTA and FQGNSA. The CDR3 coding sequence is TGTGCCAGCAGCGGCGTGACAGGGGGCACAGATACGCAGTATTTT. Translation: CASSGVTGGTDTQYF.

The rearrangement joins TRBV4-1 to TRBJ1-2; D uncertain. The CDR3 is made up of 15 amino acids. Germline V lookup: CDR1 MGHRA, CDR2 YSYEKL. The V gene lost 2 bases and the J gene lost 6 bases, with 16 bases spanning the gap. CDR3 residues: CASSQRISERDGYTF. In DNA form, the CDR3 reads TGCGCCAGCAGCCAACGGATTTCCGAGCGGGATGGCTACACCTTC.

The genes are TRBV5-4 and TRBJ1-3; TRBD1 matches at 7 bases. After removal of 4 bases from V and 3 bases from J, the junction contained 4 bases not matched to a gene. Germline CDR1 reads SGHNT; CDR2 reads YYREEE (reference sequence). The CDR3 loop spans 14 amino acids. The CDR3: CASSVQGNGNTIYF. The DNA of the CDR3 is TGTGCCAGCAGCGTACAGGGGAATGGAAACACCATATATTTT.

The chain links TRBV6-5 to TRBJ2-7; D is ambiguous. Trimming removed 0 bases from V and 2 bases from J, with 11 bases in between. This CDR3 has 15 residues. Germline assignment: CDR1 MNHEY and CDR2 SVGAGI. The CDR3 reads CASSYSRLGTYEQYF. The CDR3 DNA follows: TGTGCCAGCAGTTACTCTCGGCTCGGAACCTACGAGCAGTACTTC.

The gene calls are TRBV6-5 and TRBJ2-5, with D perhaps assigned TRBD1 or TRBD2 (5 bases each). Trimming removed 6 bases from V and 5 bases from J, with 13 bases in between. This CDR3 has 13 amino acids. The germline V gene encodes CDR1 MNHEY and CDR2 SVGAGI. The CDR3 loop reads CASSRPGTETQYF. The CDR3 coding sequence is TGTGCCAGCAGCCGCCCAGGGACCGAGACCCAGTACTTC.

J is TRBJ1-2 and V is TRBV27; weak D call: TRBD1 (5 bases). This CDR3 spans 15 amino acids. V dropped 6 bases and J dropped 0 bases, with 14 bases sitting between them. Germline V gene lookup returns CDR1 MNHEY and CDR2 SMNVEV (reference sequence). CDR3 coding DNA: TGTGCCAGCAGGCTAGAGGGGTATACTAACTATGGCTACACCTTC. Translation: CASRLEGYTNYGYTF.

For this clone: In the same sample, other DNA sequences code for this CDR3. The chain uses TRBV5-1 and TRBJ2-1, with 7 nucleotides matching TRBD1. The CDR3 runs 15 residues. CDR1 and CDR2 (germline): SGHRS, YFSETQ. V was pared by 1 base and J by 2 bases, with 3 bases of the junction left unmatched. The CDR3 loop reads CASSLTGDPYNEQFF. CDR3 coding DNA: TGCGCCAGCAGCTTGACAGGGGACCCCTACAATGAGCAGTTCTTC.

This clone has more than one count but fewer than ten. The V and J genes are TRBV2 and TRBJ1-5, with a weak D call TRBD1 (5 bases). There are 12 residues in the CDR3. V lost 7 bases and J lost 7, with 11 bases in between. CDR1 and CDR2 (germline): SNHLY, FYNNEI. The CDR3: CASTIGDQPQHF. The CDR3 DNA sequence: TGTGCCAGCACGATAGGGGACCAGCCCCAGCATTTT.

The genes are TRBV15 and TRBJ2-2; possibly TRBD1 or TRBD2 for D (6 bases each). The CDR3 loop spans 16 amino acids. Trimming cost V 5 bases and J 7 bases, with 20 bases left between them. Germline CDR1 reads LNHNV; CDR2 reads YYDKDF (reference sequence). This chain's CDR3 is CATSSPEGGVVGELFF. The DNA of the CDR3 is TGTGCCACCAGCTCACCCGAGGGGGGCGTGGTCGGGGAGCTGTTTTTT.

The rearrangement joins TRBV5-6 to TRBJ2-3, with a possible D match to TRBD1 (5 bases). This CDR3 comprises 14 residues. V was clipped by 3 bases and J by 3 bases, with 11 bases between them. Germline V gives CDR1 SGHDT, CDR2 YYEEEE. CDR3 bases: TGTGCCAGCAGCTCCAGGGTGAGGACAGATACGCAGTATTTT. Translated: CASSSRVRTDTQYF.

This chain connects TRBV19 to TRBJ2-3; 14 positions match TRBD2. V lost 6 bases and J lost 3; bases outside the gene matches: 5. The germline V gene encodes CDR1 LNHDA and CDR2 SQIVND (reference sequence). This CDR3 comprises 16 residues. CDR3 in DNA: TGTGCCAGTAGAGGACTAGCGGGAGGAGGTACAGATACGCAGTATTTT. The encoded protein is CASRGLAGGGTDTQYF.

This chain links TRBV5-1 with TRBJ1-4; maybe TRBD1 (6 bases). Deletions cut 0 bases from V and 7 bases from J, with 10 bases between. The CDR3 totals 14 residues. Per the germline V gene, CDR1 is SGHRS and CDR2 is YFSETQ. The CDR3 sequence is CASSLEAGAEKLFF. The DNA for the CDR3 is TGCGCCAGCAGCTTGGAGGCAGGGGCTGAAAAACTGTTTTTT.

This clone was seen a single time. CDR3 coding DNA: TGTGCCAGCAGCCTAACACCCTCTGGGGCCAACGTCCTGACTTTC. Its translation: CASSLTPSGANVLTF. This chain connects TRBV2 to TRBJ2-6; D is unclear. The ends were cut back, 6 bases at V and 0 bases at J, with 9 bases in the middle. The germline gives CDR1 SNHLY, CDR2 FYNNEI. The CDR3 extends over 15 amino acids.

On this clone itself: The same CDR3 can be traced to other DNA sequences in this sample. The chain combines TRBV29-1 with TRBJ2-2; a possible D gene is TRBD1 (5 bases). Trimming removed 4 bases from V and 5 bases from J, with 5 bases in between. Germline-derived CDR1 and CDR2 are SQVTM and ANQGSEA. The CDR3 contains 11 residues. CDR3 DNA: TGCAGCGTTGCAGGGACCGGGGAGCTGTTTTTT. Its translation: CSVAGTGELFF.

The chain recombines TRBV6-5 with TRBJ1-3; the D is unclear. CDR1 and CDR2 from the germline V gene are MNHEY and SVGAGI. The germline V and J ends were trimmed by 7 bases and 4 bases, with 8 bases remaining between them. The CDR3 spans 12 residues. The CDR3 region is CASKGAGNTIYF. CDR3 DNA: TGTGCCAGCAAAGGAGCAGGAAACACCATATATTTT.

CDR3 region: CASSFGGGLGSGANVLTF. The CDR3 DNA is TGCGCCAGCAGCTTCGGAGGGGGTCTAGGCTCTGGGGCCAACGTCCTGACTTTC. The chain is built from TRBV5-1 and TRBJ2-6; D could derive from TRBD1 or TRBD2 (6 bases each). With 2 bases removed from V and 0 bases from J, the gap between germline ends came to 15 bases. Germline V lookup: CDR1 SGHRS, CDR2 YFSETQ. The CDR3 is made up of 18 amino acids.

This clone was seen a few times. The V and J genes are TRBV6-5 and TRBJ1-5; D is perhaps TRBD1 (5 bases). V shed 5 bases and J shed 5 bases, with 13 bases lying between them. CDR1 is MNHEY and CDR2 is SVGAGI in the germline V gene. This CDR3 contains 14 residues. CDR3 coding DNA: TGTGCCAGCAGTGGACCAGGGAGGGATCAGCCCCAGCATTTT. Encoded protein: CASSGPGRDQPQHF.

The rearrangement joins TRBV6-4 to TRBJ1-2, with TRBD1 matching 7 bases. The CDR3 length is 15 residues. Germline V gene sequence: CDR1 MRHNA, CDR2 SNTAGT. J gave up 6 bases and V 6 bases, and 13 bases lay outside the gene matches. The CDR3 loop reads CASRRGQGEYDGYTF. In nucleotides, the CDR3 is TGTGCCAGCAGGCGAGGCCAGGGGGAGTACGATGGCTACACCTTC.